This is a list of T cell receptor beta chains from one sample in a study of T cells after posttransplantation cyclophosphamide. Measured with immunoSEQ multiplex PCR; TCRdb has only the in-frame clones, and not every one. This table has 5,500 to 6,000 clones, 1.5% to 2% appearing once. Specimen: PBMCs, collected 242 days after a stem cell transplant with posttransplant cyclophosphamide. These receptors were taken from a male patient aged 30 to 39 who received an allogeneic stem cell transplant from a related donor, was CMV-positive, and had no GVHD. The T cells may partly be graft donor cells. The CDR3 runs from the conserved cysteine through the conserved F or W. The order of the fields is clone size, V gene, J gene, D gene, CDR3 protein, CDR3 DNA. D genes are given only for firm matches. Clone size is shown for a subset of rows, as once, few, many or a class of expanded clone.

>few|TRBV6-9|TRBJ2-5|-
CASSYSPPGETQYF
TGTGCCAGCAGTTATTCACCTCCAGGGGAGACCCAGTACTTC
>-|TRBV7-6|TRBJ1-5|-
CASSLGTVDQPQHF
TGTGCCAGCAGCTTAGGTACAGTTGATCAGCCCCAGCATTTT
>-|TRBV10-3|TRBJ2-7|TRBD1
CAISEQGADEQYF
TGTGCCATCAGTGAACAGGGGGCGGACGAGCAGTACTTC
>-|TRBV15|TRBJ1-5|-
CATSRDPRESSNQPQHF
TGTGCCACCAGCAGAGATCCCAGGGAAAGTAGCAATCAGCCCCAGCATTTT
>-|TRBV7-2|TRBJ1-2|-
CASSLERANYGYTF
TGTGCCAGCAGCTTAGAGAGGGCTAACTATGGCTACACCTTC
>once|TRBV6-5|TRBJ1-3|TRBD1
CASSEQGPGNTIYF
TGTGCCAGCAGTGAACAGGGGCCTGGAAACACCATATATTTT
>few|TRBV7-9|TRBJ2-3|-
CASRGGRSDTQYF
TGTGCCAGCAGGGGGGGGCGATCAGATACGCAGTATTTT
>-|TRBV5-1|TRBJ1-1|TRBD1
CASSVGDRAVAFF
TGCGCCAGCAGCGTCGGGGACAGGGCAGTAGCTTTCTTT
>few|TRBV5-6|TRBJ1-3|-
CASRSRKAGNTIYF
TGTGCCAGCAGAAGCAGGAAAGCTGGAAACACCATATATTTT
>few|TRBV13|TRBJ2-7|-
CASSPGSRAPYEQYF
TGTGCCAGCAGCCCGGGGAGTAGGGCCCCCTACGAGCAGTACTTC
>few|TRBV11-2|TRBJ2-7|TRBD1
CASSLIKYSGTEKAYEQYF
TGTGCCAGCAGCTTAATAAAGTACTCCGGGACAGAAAAAGCCTACGAGCAGTACTTC
>few|TRBV5-1|TRBJ2-5|-
CASSLTSIQETQYF
TGCGCCAGCAGCTTAACCAGTATACAAGAGACCCAGTACTTC
>few|TRBV6-1|TRBJ2-7|-
CASSEAGTNPSYEQYF
TGTGCCAGCAGTGAAGCCGGGACAAACCCCTCCTACGAGCAGTACTTC
>few|TRBV5-8|TRBJ1-1|-
CASSPIGQMAFF
TGTGCCAGCAGCCCGATCGGACAGATGGCTTTCTTT
>-|TRBV30|TRBJ1-3|TRBD1
CAWSGTGKVYTIYF
TGTGCCTGGAGTGGGACAGGGAAGGTATACACCATATATTTT
>-|TRBV14|TRBJ2-7|TRBD1
CASSLVGQGDEQYF
TGTGCCAGCAGCCTCGTTGGACAGGGCGACGAGCAGTACTTC
>medium-sized|TRBV11-1|TRBJ2-3|-
CASSLGPGQGPSTDTQYF
TGTGCCAGCAGCTTAGGGCCGGGGCAGGGGCCTAGCACAGATACGCAGTATTTT
>-|TRBV28|TRBJ2-7|TRBD2
CASSPGGSSSYEQYF
TGTGCCAGCAGCCCGGGAGGTTCTAGCTCCTACGAGCAGTACTTC
>few|TRBV28|TRBJ2-5|TRBD2
CASSLSGRGTQYF
TGTGCCAGCAGTTTAAGCGGGAGGGGGACCCAGTACTTC
>-|TRBV11-2|TRBJ1-6|-
CASSLAGGSGSPLHF
TGTGCCAGCAGCTTAGCGGGGGGCTCGGGCTCACCCCTCCACTTT
>few|TRBV5-1|TRBJ2-7|-
CASNDGLKYEQYF
TGCGCCAGCAATGACGGACTAAAATACGAGCAGTACTTC
>-|TRBV7-9|TRBJ1-1|-
CASSLEGRAFF
TGTGCCAGCAGCTTAGAGGGGAGGGCTTTCTTT
>few|TRBV2|TRBJ2-1|TRBD2
CAKGLANDNEQFF
TGTGCCAAGGGACTAGCGAATGACAATGAGCAGTTCTTC
>few|TRBV5-1|TRBJ1-3|-
CASSKSASTNSGNTIYF
TGCGCCAGCAGCAAGTCAGCCTCAACTAACTCTGGAAACACCATATATTTT
>few|TRBV6-6|TRBJ1-3|-
CASSFVLGNTIYF
TGTGCCAGCAGTTTTGTCCTAGGAAACACCATATATTTT
>medium-sized|TRBV7-2|TRBJ2-6|TRBD1
CASSSRQGAGANVLTF
TGTGCCAGCAGTTCGCGACAGGGGGCTGGGGCCAACGTCCTGACTTTC
>few|TRBV7-9|TRBJ1-2|-
CASSFRGASSGYTF
TGTGCCAGCAGCTTCCGCGGGGCTTCGAGTGGCTACACCTTC
>-|TRBV4-1|TRBJ1-3|TRBD1
CASSPDRGLGNTIYF
TGCGCCAGCAGCCCCGACAGGGGCCTTGGAAACACCATATATTTT
>few|TRBV28|TRBJ2-7|-
CASSLQGGEQYF
TGTGCCAGCAGTTTACAGGGTGGCGAGCAGTACTTC
>-|TRBV6-1|TRBJ2-7|-
CASSEASPRGYEQYF
TGTGCCAGCAGTGAAGCTTCGCCGAGGGGGTACGAGCAGTACTTC
>-|TRBV4-3|TRBJ2-3|TRBD1
CASSQDVSGQGAEDTQYF
TGCGCCAGCAGCCAAGATGTATCAGGACAGGGGGCGGAAGATACGCAGTATTTT
>-|TRBV9|TRBJ2-7|-
CASSAGVAYEQYF
TGTGCCAGCAGCGCCGGGGTGGCCTACGAGCAGTACTTC
>few|TRBV10-3|TRBJ1-1|TRBD1
CAISPTGQRTEAFF
TGTGCCATCAGTCCGACAGGGCAACGCACTGAAGCTTTCTTT
>few|TRBV19|TRBJ1-1|TRBD1
CACRGQENTEAFF
TGTGCCTGTAGGGGACAGGAGAACACTGAAGCTTTCTTT
>-|TRBV18|TRBJ1-3|TRBD1
CASSPGTDRNTIYF
TGTGCCAGCTCACCAGGGACAGACAGAAACACCATATATTTT
>few|TRBV7-7|TRBJ2-7|-
CASSLSEGNEQYF
TGTGCCAGCAGCTTATCGGAGGGGAACGAGCAGTACTTC
>-|TRBV11-3|TRBJ1-3|-
CASSTQGIPGNTIYF
TGTGCCAGCAGCACCCAGGGGATCCCCGGAAACACCATATATTTT
>few|TRBV28|TRBJ1-2|-
CASSILGLPEANGYTF
TGTGCCAGCAGTATTCTCGGACTCCCCGAGGCGAATGGCTACACCTTC
>-|TRBV11-2|TRBJ1-1|TRBD1
CASSTPTGTVNTEAFF
TGTGCCAGCAGCACGCCGACCGGGACAGTGAACACTGAAGCTTTCTTT
>few|TRBV18|TRBJ2-7|-
CASSPSGPQGEQYF
TGTGCCAGCTCACCCTCGGGACCTCAGGGGGAGCAGTACTTC
>-|TRBV19|TRBJ1-1|-
CASSPTGLYTEAFF
TGTGCCAGTAGTCCGACAGGATTGTACACTGAAGCTTTCTTT
>-|TRBV4-2|TRBJ2-7|-
CASSQDSGKYEQYF
TGTGCCAGCAGCCAAGATTCGGGGAAGTACGAGCAGTACTTC
>few|TRBV2|TRBJ2-1|TRBD1
CASIRDRGVVSSYNEQFF
TGTGCCAGCATCCGGGACAGGGGGGTGGTTTCCTCCTACAATGAGCAGTTCTTC
>-|TRBV5-1|TRBJ1-5|-
CASSLVGGSNQPQHF
TGCGCCAGCAGCTTGGTCGGGGGGAGCAATCAGCCCCAGCATTTT
>-|TRBV6-1|TRBJ2-7|-
CASSEASPVDYEQYF
TGTGCCAGCAGTGAAGCGAGTCCCGTCGACTACGAGCAGTACTTC
>few|TRBV18|TRBJ2-5|TRBD2
CASSPAGGQETQYF
TGTGCCAGCTCCCCGGCGGGGGGACAAGAGACCCAGTACTTC
>few|TRBV7-9|TRBJ2-3|TRBD2
CASSFIAGVADTQYF
TGTGCCAGCAGCTTTATAGCGGGGGTCGCCGATACGCAGTATTTT
>few|TRBV7-3|TRBJ2-5|TRBD1
CASSPQGMGETQYF
TGTGCCAGCAGCCCACAGGGGATGGGAGAGACCCAGTACTTC
>few|TRBV7-2|TRBJ2-2|-
CASSPLGAVTTGELFF
TGTGCCAGCAGCCCCCTAGGAGCGGTAACCACCGGGGAGCTGTTTTTT
>few|TRBV6-1|TRBJ2-5|TRBD2
CASSEISGGGKETQYF
TGTGCCAGCAGTGAAATCAGCGGGGGGGGAAAAGAGACCCAGTACTTC
>-|TRBV6-5|TRBJ2-2|TRBD2
CASSPTSGGTGELFF
TGTGCCAGCAGCCCGACTAGCGGGGGAACCGGGGAGCTGTTTTTT
>-|TRBV7-3|TRBJ2-1|TRBD1
CASSPAGTVYNEQFF
TGTGCCAGCAGCCCCGCCGGGACAGTCTACAATGAGCAGTTCTTC
>few|TRBV11-2|TRBJ2-4|TRBD2
CASSSRTSGGSLAKNIQYF
TGTGCCAGCAGCTCCCGGACTAGCGGGGGGTCCTTAGCCAAAAACATTCAGTACTTC
>few|TRBV11-2|TRBJ2-7|TRBD1
CASSTTGVPYEQYF
TGTGCCAGCAGCACAACAGGGGTCCCCTACGAGCAGTACTTC
>-|TRBV7-8|TRBJ2-3|TRBD1
CASSLGQGPSTDTQYF
TGTGCCAGCAGCTTAGGACAGGGCCCGAGCACAGATACGCAGTATTTT
>-|TRBV5-1|TRBJ1-6|TRBD1
CASRTAGTANSPLHF
TGCGCCAGCAGAACAGCCGGGACAGCTAATTCACCCCTCCACTTT
>-|TRBV20-1|TRBJ2-7|-
CSASDRETQYF
TGCAGTGCTAGTGACCGGGAGACGCAGTACTTC
>few|TRBV18|TRBJ2-1|TRBD2
CASSPALAGEGHEQFF
TGTGCCAGCTCACCGGCGCTAGCGGGAGAGGGTCATGAGCAGTTCTTC
>-|TRBV18|TRBJ1-1|TRBD1
CASSLRDRERAFF
TGTGCCAGCTCACTCCGGGACAGGGAAAGAGCTTTCTTT